Presented here are 25 T cell receptor beta chains from one specimen sequenced in a study of Ad26.COV2.S vaccination and SARS-CoV-2 variants (dated by TCRdb to the early 2020s). The treatment or condition label, as the study defines it: some 20 received Ad26.COV2.S at low or high dose, single or two shots; 5 received placebo; per-sample allocation not given. For vaccine and placebo recipients, repertoires were sequenced using samples collected on day 63 after the first injection. Receptor amplification or capture employed the immunoSEQ multiplex PCR assay. The source is immuneACCESS, and TCRdb retained only in-frame sequences with V and J called. Part of the clones is not carried over; for the studies checked, unresolved V genes explain less than half of this, and the remainder is unexplained. This sample holds hundreds of thousands of clones; about 89% were observed only once. Approximately 4.5% of the sample is in the top ten clones.

The sample here was peripheral blood, taken in a trial of Ad26.COV2.S vaccine versus placebo. All receptors derive from a person between 18 and 65 years old who received the Ad26.COV2.S COVID-19 vaccine or a placebo.

CDR3 nucleotide sequence: TGTGCCAGCAGTTTAACACCAGCGGGAGGGCCGGATGAGCAGTTCTTC. Protein sequence: CASSLTPAGGPDEQFF. The V call is TRBV28, the J call TRBJ2-1; 10 positions match TRBD2. CDR3 length: 16 amino acids. Germline V gene data show CDR1 as MDHEN and CDR2 as SYDVKM. Trimming took 2 bases from V and 8 from J; bases not matched to a gene: 9.

The chain employs TRBV5-6 and TRBJ1-1; 9 bases align to TRBD1. Germline V gene sequence: CDR1 SGHDT, CDR2 YYEEEE. This CDR3 region has 13 residues. The ends lost 5 bases at V and 8 bases at J; junction bases unmatched: 7. The CDR3 DNA sequence: TGTGCCAGCAGGCCTAAGGACAGGGGAGAAGCTTTCTTT. This codes for CASRPKDRGEAFF.

A single count supports this clone. V gene TRBV21-1 combines with J gene TRBJ1-6; TRBD1 is taken as the D call from the table, unchecked against the DNA. TRBV21-1 is termed a pseudogene. The CDR3 sequence is 13 residues long. The CDR3 here is CASSANRVGSLHF. The CDR3 DNA reads TGTGCCAGCAGCGCTAACAGGGTAGGTTCCCTCCACTTT.

This clone has just a few counts. The chain couples TRBV27 to TRBJ2-3; D is ambiguous. CDR1 is MNHEY and CDR2 is SMNVEV in the germline V gene (reference sequence). This CDR3 has 10 residues. The V gene lost 7 bases and the J gene lost 5 bases, with 4 bases spanning the gap. This CDR3 reads CASILDTQYF. Here the CDR3 DNA reads TGTGCCAGCATCCTAGATACGCAGTATTTT.

The rearrangement uses TRBV24-1 and TRBJ2-1; no clear D gene. This CDR3 is 13 amino acids long. Germline-derived CDR1 and CDR2 are KGHDR and SFDVKD. Trimming removed 4 bases at V and 2 bases at J, with 5 bases between. CDR3 sequence: CATSESPYNEQFF. For the CDR3, the DNA is TGTGCCACCAGTGAGTCACCCTACAATGAGCAGTTCTTC.

In its sample, this clone was seen once. This chain joins TRBV19 and TRBJ2-4; D unresolved. The CDR3 spans 14 residues. Looked up from germline, CDR1 is LNHDA and CDR2 is SQIVND (reference sequence). Trimming left V 3 bases short and J 0 bases short, with 6 bases between. The CDR3 is CASSMTVAKNIQYF. The DNA for the CDR3 is TGTGCCAGTAGTATGACCGTAGCCAAAAACATTCAGTACTTC. Full variable domain (remainder filled in from reference TRBV19 and TRBJ2-4): DGGITQSPKYLFRKEGQNVTLSCEQNLNHDAMYWYRQDPGQGLRLIYYSQIVNDFQKGDIAEGYSVSREKKESFPLTVTSAQKNPTAFYLCASSMTVAKNIQYFGAGTRLSVL.

The chain joins TRBV15 to TRBJ1-1, with 9 bases identical to TRBD1. The length of the CDR3 is 15 residues. Per the germline V gene, CDR1 is LNHNV and CDR2 is YYDKDF (reference sequence). Unmatched junction bases numbered 8, after V lost 5 bases and J lost 4 bases. The CDR3: CATSPSDRGFTEAFF. The CDR3 region has the DNA TGTGCCACCAGCCCCTCGGACAGGGGATTCACTGAAGCTTTCTTT. Variable domain in full (rest from reference TRBV15 and TRBJ1-1): DAMVIQNPRYQVTQFGKPVTLSCSQTLNHNVMYWYQQKSSQAPKLLFHYYDKDFNNEADTPDNFQSRRPNTSFCFLDIRSPGLGDTAMYLCATSPSDRGFTEAFFGQGTRLTVV.

The CDR3 coding sequence is TGCGCCAGCAGCTCACGAACGACTAGCGGGGCTAGCACAGATACGCAGTATTTT. The encoded protein is CASSSRTTSGASTDTQYF. The V gene is TRBV5-1, the J gene TRBJ2-3, with 11 bases identical to TRBD2. The junction had 9 bases not matched to a gene; V was cut back by 3 bases and J by 0 bases. The V gene's germline CDR1 is SGHRS and CDR2 YFSETQ. This CDR3 has 18 amino acids.

CDR3 residues: CASSVGLGFNGDTQYF. CDR3 nucleotides: TGTGCCAGCAGCGTAGGGCTGGGTTTCAATGGGGATACGCAGTATTTT. The chain employs TRBV9 and TRBJ2-3; D remains unclear. The CDR3 contains 16 residues. Germline lookup yields CDR1 SGDLS and CDR2 YYNGEE. V shed 0 bases and J shed 6 bases, with 17 bases lying between them. The full variable domain, with the rest looked up from reference TRBV9 and TRBJ2-3, is DSGVTQTPKHLITATGQRVTLRCSPRSGDLSVYWYQQSLDQGLQFLIQYYNGEERAKGNILERFSAQQFPDLHSELNLSSLELGDSALYFCASSVGLGFNGDTQYFGPGTRLTVL.

V and J are TRBV7-9 and TRBJ1-1; unclear D gene. With 4 bases removed from V and 5 bases from J, the gap between germline ends came to 8 bases. The CDR3 is 12 amino acids. Germline lookup yields CDR1 SEHNR and CDR2 FQNEAQ (reference sequence). CDR3 amino acids: CASSSTGTEAFF. CDR3 sequence (DNA): TGTGCCAGCAGCTCTACTGGGACTGAAGCTTTCTTT. The full variable domain, in which reference TRBV7-9 and TRBJ1-1 provide the parts outside the CDR3, is DTGVSQNPRHKITKRGQNVTFRCDPISEHNRLYWYRQTLGQGPEFLTYFQNEAQLEKSRLLSDRFSAERPKGSFSTLEIQRTEQGDSAMYLCASSSTGTEAFFGQGTRLTVV.

The V call is TRBV7-3, the J call TRBJ2-7, with D possibly being TRBD1 (6 bases). Germline V lookup: CDR1 SGHTA, CDR2 FQGTGA. Trimming removed 5 bases at V and 3 bases at J, with 11 bases between. The CDR3 is made up of 13 amino acids. In DNA form, the CDR3 reads TGTGCCAGCAGCACCCGACAGGTCTACGAGCAGTACTTC. Translation: CASSTRQVYEQYF.

The chain has TRBV2 and TRBJ2-6; D gene uncertain. V lost 3 bases and J lost 4, with 10 bases in between. Germline values: CDR1 SNHLY, CDR2 FYNNEI. CDR3 length: 15 residues. The CDR3 nucleotides read TGTGCCAGCAGTGATATGCAGACCGGGGCCAACGTCCTGACTTTC. It is translated as CASSDMQTGANVLTF.

The CDR3 nucleotides are TGTGCCAGCAGTTTTTCTGGGTCTGGGGCCAACGTCCTGACTTTC. Its translation: CASSFSGSGANVLTF. V usage is TRBV28 and J usage is TRBJ2-6; unclear D gene. CDR1 is MDHEN, CDR2 SYDVKM, per germline. The ends were cut back, 3 bases at V and 1 base at J, with 7 bases in the middle. CDR3 length: 15 residues.

V is TRBV7-9 and J is TRBJ2-7; the D gene could be TRBD1 or TRBD2 (6 bases each). From germline, CDR1 is SEHNR and CDR2 FQNEAQ (reference sequence). Trimming stripped 1 base from V and 4 bases from J, with 11 bases between. This CDR3 is 14 amino acids long. The CDR3 is CASSLGGALYEQYF. CDR3 coding DNA: TGTGCCAGCAGCTTAGGGGGGGCCTTATACGAGCAGTACTTC. The entire variable domain, with the rest obtained from reference TRBV7-9 and TRBJ2-7, is as follows: DTGVSQNPRHKITKRGQNVTFRCDPISEHNRLYWYRQTLGQGPEFLTYFQNEAQLEKSRLLSDRFSAERPKGSFSTLEIQRTEQGDSAMYLCASSLGGALYEQYFGPGTRLTVT.

The rearrangement uses TRBV10-3 and TRBJ2-1, with TRBD2 identical over 8 bases. The CDR3 spans 17 residues. Germline-derived CDR1 and CDR2 are ENHRY and SYGVKD. V dropped 0 bases and J dropped 5; count of bases not matched to a gene: 9. This chain's CDR3 is CAISESTGAGVDNEQFF. The CDR3, as DNA: TGTGCCATCAGTGAGTCGACCGGAGCGGGAGTTGACAATGAGCAGTTCTTC.

The chain recombines TRBV5-4 with TRBJ2-3, with no clear D. V lost 2 bases to trimming and J lost 4 bases, with 14 bases between them. This CDR3 comprises 15 residues. Germline CDR1 SGHNT, CDR2 YYREEE (reference sequence). Here the CDR3 reads CASSFPASGADTQYF. The CDR3 coding sequence is TGTGCCAGCAGCTTTCCGGCCTCTGGGGCAGATACGCAGTATTTT.

As concerns this clone: This specimen includes other DNA sequences encoding the same CDR3. The CDR3 loop reads CAWSVPGRAYEQYF. The CDR3 DNA sequence: TGTGCCTGGAGTGTACCCGGGAGGGCCTACGAGCAGTACTTC. This sequence joins TRBV30 and TRBJ2-7, with 8 positions matching TRBD2. The CDR3 is 14 residues long. V lost 0 bases and J lost 2; bases outside the gene matches: 3. Germline V gives CDR1 GTSNPN, CDR2 SVGIG (reference sequence).

This rearrangement joins TRBV9 to TRBJ1-1; 9 bases fit TRBD1. There are 16 residues in the CDR3. The germline CDR1 and CDR2 sequences are SGDLS and YYNGEE. V lost 4 bases, J lost 3 bases, and 10 bases stayed unmatched. The CDR3 DNA reads TGTGCCAGCAGCTCACGACCACGGGACAGGGACACTGAAGCTTTCTTT. This gives the protein CASSSRPRDRDTEAFF.

The chain links TRBV2 to TRBJ1-2; a possible D gene is TRBD1 (6 bases). This CDR3 spans 14 amino acids. CDR1 SNHLY and CDR2 FYNNEI come from the germline V gene. The V end lost 6 bases, the J end lost 4 bases, and 15 bases lay between the germline ends. The CDR3 loop reads CASSTDSNSYGYTF. The CDR3, as DNA: TGTGCCAGCAGCACGGACAGTAACTCCTATGGCTACACCTTC.

The chain joins TRBV5-1 to TRBJ2-5, with D possibly being TRBD2 (5 bases). V shed 0 bases and J shed 1 base, with 10 bases lying between them. CDR1 is SGHRS and CDR2 is YFSETQ in the germline V gene. This CDR3 contains 15 residues. DNA for the CDR3: TGCGCCAGCAGCTTGGCGTATGGAGGCCAAGAGACCCAGTACTTC. This gives the protein CASSLAYGGQETQYF.

The chain joins TRBV15 to TRBJ2-5; D uncertain. Germline CDR1 LNHNV, CDR2 YYDKDF (reference sequence). V was cut by 0 bases and J by 5 bases, with 10 bases left in between. The CDR3 is 14 amino acids. The CDR3 region has the DNA TGTGCCACCAGCAGAGAGGGGTTCTTGGAGACCCAGTACTTC. It encodes CATSREGFLETQYF.

CDR3 sequence reads: CASSGEGSDTQYF. The CDR3 DNA sequence: TGTGCCAGCAGCGGTGAGGGTTCAGATACGCAGTATTTT. This sequence joins TRBV2 and TRBJ2-3; D is possibly TRBD2 (5 bases). Trimming shortened V by 6 bases and J by 4 bases, and 11 bases separated the two germline ends. Looked up from germline, CDR1 is SNHLY and CDR2 is FYNNEI. CDR3 length equals 13 residues.

This clone appeared a single time. The genes are TRBV13 and TRBJ1-6; perhaps TRBD1 as D (5 bases). There are 16 residues in the CDR3. V lost 2 bases, J lost 4 bases, and 12 bases lay in between. Per germline, CDR1 PRHDT and CDR2 FYEKMQ (reference sequence). The CDR3 DNA reads as TGTGCCAGCAGCTTACGGGACGGGGGATATAATTCACCCCTCCACTTT. It is translated as CASSLRDGGYNSPLHF.

Remarks on this clone: Within the sample, other DNA sequences also encode this same CDR3. J is TRBJ2-5 and V is TRBV7-9, with D unclear. Germline V gene data show CDR1 as SEHNR and CDR2 as FQNEAQ (reference sequence). The V end was cut by 6 bases, the J end by 2 bases, with 10 bases between. The CDR3 runs 13 residues. This chain's CDR3 is CASSFGGQETQYF. DNA of the CDR3: TGTGCCAGCAGTTTCGGCGGACAAGAGACCCAGTACTTC.

This chain connects TRBV7-9 to TRBJ2-1, with TRBD1 matching over 11 bases. CDR1 and CDR2 (germline): SEHNR, FQNEAQ (reference sequence). This CDR3 comprises 17 residues. With 4 bases clipped from V and 7 bases from J, the junction kept 12 bases outside the gene matches. The CDR3 here is CASSSYLGQGARNEQFF. As DNA, the CDR3 is TGTGCCAGCAGCTCATACCTCGGACAGGGGGCGCGGAATGAGCAGTTCTTC.